The 2 T cell receptor beta chains below come from one sample, sequenced in a study of early T cells in non-severe SARS-CoV-2 infection. TCRdb ran MiXCR on the 5' RACE reads and lists one entry per CDR3 protein. The profile covers tens of thousands of distinct CDR3 sequences, with approximately 13% appearing a single time and approximately 7% taken by the ten largest. Sequences were obtained from whole blood. These TCRs come from an adult who was a healthcare worker with PCR-confirmed SARS-CoV-2 infection or an uninfected control (not recorded which).

The V gene is TRBV5-1, the J gene TRBJ2-3; a possible D gene is TRBD1 (5 bases). V dropped 1 base and J dropped 0 bases, with 9 bases sitting between them. This CDR3 has 15 residues. Germline V gives CDR1 SGHRS, CDR2 YFSETQ. Written as DNA, the CDR3 is TGCGCCAGCAGCTTGACAGGCCCCAGCACAGATACGCAGTATTTT. It translates to CASSLTGPSTDTQYF.

The V and J genes are TRBV9 and TRBJ2-3, with D possibly being TRBD2 (5 bases). This CDR3 is built from 15 residues. The V end lost 1 base, the J end lost 5 bases, and 14 bases lay between the germline ends. Germline-derived CDR1 and CDR2 are SGDLS and YYNGEE. CDR3 nucleotides: TGTGCCAGCAGCGTAAGTGGGAGTTGGATAGATACGCAGTATTTT. This gives the protein CASSVSGSWIDTQYF.